The 29 T cell receptor beta chains below were found in one sample sequenced in a study of early T cells in non-severe SARS-CoV-2 infection. TCRdb recomputed calls from the 5' RACE reads with MiXCR, one row per CDR3 protein. The sample lists approximately 28,000 distinct CDR3 sequences, about 4.5% seen once, with about 6% in the top ten. The material sequenced was whole blood, taken at baseline. The origin of the receptors is an adult who was a healthcare worker with PCR-confirmed SARS-CoV-2 infection or an uninfected control (not recorded which).

This clonotype was picked up many times. The V and J genes are TRBV5-1 and TRBJ2-7; TRBD2 matches at 10 bases. Germline CDR1 is SGHRS and CDR2 is YFSETQ. CDR3 length: 16 amino acids. J lost 4 bases, V lost 2 bases, and 9 bases had no gene match. The CDR3 bases are TGCGCCAGCAGCTTCGGACTAGCGGATGGTTCGTACGAGCAGTACTTC. As protein: CASSFGLADGSYEQYF.

This clonotype rates as medium-sized. This sequence joins TRBV7-9 and TRBJ2-7; no reliable D call. This CDR3 has 12 amino acids. Germline V gene data show CDR1 as SEHNR and CDR2 as FQNEAQ (reference sequence). Trimming left V 1 base short and J 2 bases short, with 3 bases between. In DNA, the CDR3 is TGTGCCAGCAGCTTAGACGCCTACGAGCAGTACTTC. It specifies CASSLDAYEQYF.

This clonotype was seen at least ten times. This chain joins TRBV7-8 and TRBJ1-6; no firm D call. This CDR3 is built from 12 residues. Germline-derived CDR1 and CDR2 are SGHVS and FQNEAQ. V lost 2 bases and J lost 12, with 8 bases in between. CDR3 amino acids: CASSLRTGPLHF. The DNA for the CDR3 is TGTGCCAGCAGCTTACGGACCGGACCCCTCCACTTT.

V and J are TRBV19 and TRBJ2-7, with TRBD1 matching 8 bases. V shed 6 bases and J 6 bases; nucleotides not matched to a gene: 4. This CDR3 spans 12 amino acids. Germline CDR1 reads LNHDA; CDR2 reads SQIVND (reference sequence). The CDR3 sequence is CASRDRAREQYF. CDR3 DNA: TGTGCCAGTAGGGACAGGGCACGCGAGCAGTACTTC. Combining the CDR3 with reference TRBV19 and TRBJ2-7 gives the whole variable domain DGGITQSPKYLFRKEGQNVTLSCEQNLNHDAMYWYRQDPGQGLRLIYYSQIVNDFQKGDIAEGYSVSREKKESFPLTVTSAQKNPTAFYLCASRDRAREQYFGPGTRLTVT.

This clonotype came up many times. The rearrangement links TRBV10-3 to TRBJ2-7; no firm D call. The CDR3 extends over 14 amino acids. Germline loops: CDR1 ENHRY, CDR2 SYGVKD. V was trimmed by 4 bases and J by 0 bases, leaving 10 bases between them. The chain's CDR3 is CAISVDLNSYEQYF. CDR3 coding DNA: TGTGCCATCAGTGTGGATTTAAACTCCTACGAGCAGTACTTC.

This clonotype was detected ten times or more. The chain joins TRBV3-1 to TRBJ2-7, with unresolved D. The CDR3 spans 10 residues. V gave up 4 bases and J gave up 6 bases, with 4 bases separating them. From germline, CDR1 is LGHDT and CDR2 YNNKEL (reference sequence). This CDR3 reads CASSRGEQYF. The CDR3 bases are TGTGCCAGCAGCCGAGGCGAGCAGTACTTC.

This clonotype was recorded many times. This rearrangement joins TRBV20-1 to TRBJ2-7; tentative D call: TRBD2 (6 bases). CDR3 length equals 18 residues. Germline V gene sequence: CDR1 DFQATT, CDR2 SNEGSKA (reference sequence). The ends were cut back, 4 bases at V and 0 bases at J, with 25 bases in the middle. CDR3: CSATLNVVSGYSSYEQYF. CDR3 sequence (DNA): TGCAGTGCTACCCTCAACGTGGTTAGCGGCTACAGCTCCTACGAGCAGTACTTC.

This clonotype was counted ten times or more. The chain uses TRBV7-8 and TRBJ1-5; D gene unclear. This CDR3 is built from 15 residues. V was cut by 2 bases and J by 6 bases, with 14 bases left in between. The germline CDR1 and CDR2 sequences are SGHVS and FQNEAQ. The CDR3 region is CASSLSPPDAQPQHF. The DNA for the CDR3 is TGTGCCAGCAGCTTATCCCCGCCCGATGCTCAGCCCCAGCATTTT.

There are many counts of this clonotype. This chain uses TRBV24-1 with TRBJ1-5; D perhaps matches TRBD1 (5 bases). Germline V gene sequence: CDR1 KGHDR, CDR2 SFDVKD. CDR3 length: 14 amino acids. Deletions cut 4 bases from V and 7 bases from J, with 13 bases between. The DNA of the CDR3 is TGTGCCACCAGTGAATTAGGGGCAGAACAGCCCCAGCATTTT. As protein: CATSELGAEQPQHF.

This clonotype has ten or more counts. The chain has TRBV29-1 and TRBJ1-2, with TRBD1 as a possible D gene (6 bases). This CDR3 region has 14 residues. Germline V gene lookup returns CDR1 SQVTM and CDR2 ANQGSEA. Trimming took 7 bases from V and 0 from J, leaving 15 bases between them. The CDR3 protein is CSASRDTANYGYTF. CDR3 nucleotides: TGCAGCGCTTCCCGGGACACCGCTAACTATGGCTACACCTTC.

This clonotype has at least ten counts. This chain connects TRBV7-2 to TRBJ2-7; tentatively, D is TRBD2 (6 bases). The CDR3 covers 13 residues. V gave up 5 bases and J gave up 5 bases, with 13 bases separating them. Per the germline V gene, CDR1 is SGHTA and CDR2 is FQGNSA. CDR3 bases: TGTGCCAGCAGCCCCGTGACTAGGGACGAGCAGTACTTC. Translation: CASSPVTRDEQYF.

The table lists this clonotype with many counts. The chain recombines TRBV29-1 with TRBJ2-7; TRBD1 aligns across 9 bases. Unmatched junction bases numbered 13, after V lost 7 bases and J lost 6 bases. Per germline, CDR1 SQVTM and CDR2 ANQGSEA. The CDR3 runs 14 residues. CDR3 residues: CSGDVRDRVVEQYF. CDR3 in DNA: TGCAGCGGCGATGTCCGGGACAGGGTCGTCGAGCAGTACTTC.

This clonotype was detected many times. V gene TRBV20-1 combines with J gene TRBJ1-4; D perhaps matches TRBD1 (5 bases). CDR1 and CDR2 (germline): DFQATT, SNEGSKA (reference sequence). CDR3 size: 13 residues. The V gene lost 3 bases and the J gene lost 14 bases, with 19 bases spanning the gap. The CDR3 spells CSASAPGPSSLFF. The CDR3 bases are TGCAGTGCTAGCGCTCCAGGGCCCTCATCTCTGTTTTTT.

This clonotype appeared many times. The V gene is TRBV6-2 or TRBV6-3, the J gene TRBJ2-1, with 9 positions matching TRBD1. There are 13 residues in the CDR3. J was trimmed by 7 bases and V by 7 bases; bases with no gene match: 5. Per germline, CDR1 MNHEY and CDR2 SVGEGT. The CDR3 nucleotides read TGTGCCAGCACCGGGACAGGGTCGAATGAGCAGTTCTTC. Its protein is CASTGTGSNEQFF.

There are a few counts of this clonotype. The V and J genes are TRBV12-3 or TRBV12-4 and TRBJ1-1; TRBD1 matches at 7 bases. V was clipped by 3 bases and J by 2 bases; unmatched bases: 3. This CDR3 spans 14 amino acids. The CDR3 is CASSFAGGNTEAFF. CDR3 nucleotide sequence: TGTGCCAGCAGTTTTGCAGGGGGAAACACTGAAGCTTTCTTT.

Points on this clonotype: This may be a read error, as it is one base from a much larger clone. The gene calls are TRBV6-2 or TRBV6-3 and TRBJ2-1; TRBD1 aligns across 7 bases. The CDR3 loop spans 16 amino acids. The V and J ends lost 1 base and 2 bases, in that order; junction bases with no gene match: 5. Germline loops: CDR1 MNHEY, CDR2 SVGEGT. The CDR3 here is CASSYYTGVPYNEQFF. The CDR3 coding sequence is TGTGCCAGCAGTTACTACACAGGGGTTCCCTACAATGAGCAGTTCTTC.

This chain joins TRBV4-2 and TRBJ2-6; D uncertain. The CDR3 is made up of 18 amino acids. CDR1 is LGHNA and CDR2 is YNFKEQ in the germline V gene. V was pared by 4 bases and J by 0 bases, with 16 bases between. Here the CDR3 DNA reads TGTGCCAGCAGCCTGGCTGACCTAGGTCACTCTGGGGCCAACGTCCTGACTTTC. Translating gives CASSLADLGHSGANVLTF.

Notes on this clonotype: It may be a read error: a sequence one base away is much more abundant. It is likely a read error, because the conserved phenylalanine at the end of the CDR3 is missing. The chain carries TRBV4-1 and TRBJ2-3; 9 bases are a match to TRBD1. Germline V gene data show CDR1 as MGHRA and CDR2 as YSYEKL. The length of the CDR3 is 15 residues. V was pared by 3 bases and J by 4 bases, with 5 bases of the junction left unmatched. The CDR3 DNA is TGCGCCAGCAGCCACGGACAGGGGCGCCCAGATACGCAGTATTCT. Amino acid sequence: CASSHGQGRPDTQYS.

This clonotype was detected ten times or more. The V and J genes are TRBV20-1 and TRBJ2-7; 9 positions agree with TRBD1. Germline V gives CDR1 DFQATT, CDR2 SNEGSKA (reference sequence). The ends lost 8 bases at V and 5 bases at J; junction bases unmatched: 10. The CDR3 has 13 amino acids. The CDR3 reads CSKRDRVRDEQYF. The CDR3 nucleotides are TGCAGTAAGAGGGACAGGGTAAGAGACGAGCAGTACTTC.

This clonotype was detected many times. The chain has TRBV6-2 or TRBV6-3 and TRBJ2-1, with 13 bases matching TRBD2. This CDR3 spans 17 amino acids. Germline V gene sequence: CDR1 MNHEY, CDR2 SVGEGT. The ends lost 2 bases at V and 2 bases at J; junction bases unmatched: 3. The CDR3 is CASSYGTSGGAYNEQFF. Written as DNA, the CDR3 is TGTGCCAGCAGTTACGGTACTAGCGGGGGGGCCTACAATGAGCAGTTCTTC.

This clonotype has at least ten counts. The chain carries TRBV5-1 and TRBJ2-2; the match to TRBD1 covers 8 bases. This CDR3 contains 17 residues. Germline trimming cut 0 bases from V and 2 bases from J; bases unmatched to any gene: 6. CDR1 SGHRS and CDR2 YFSETQ come from the germline V gene. DNA of the CDR3: TGCGCCAGCAGCTTGGCCGGACAGGGCCCAAACACCGGGGAGCTGTTTTTT. Its protein is CASSLAGQGPNTGELFF.

The table lists this clonotype with a few counts. The gene calls are TRBV6-1 and TRBJ2-6, with 8 bases fitting TRBD1. V shed 3 bases, J shed 2 bases, and the junction held 3 bases outside the gene matches. The germline gives CDR1 MNHNS, CDR2 SASEGT. CDR3 length equals 16 residues. The chain's CDR3 is CASSEQGAAGANVLTF. The CDR3 DNA sequence: TGTGCCAGCAGTGAGCAGGGGGCGGCTGGGGCCAACGTCCTGACTTTC.

This clonotype has ten or more counts. The chain combines TRBV6-5 with TRBJ1-1; 7 bases map to TRBD1. The J segment lost 6 bases and the V segment lost 5 bases, leaving 12 bases of the junction unmatched. The CDR3 is 15 residues long. Germline V gives CDR1 MNHEY, CDR2 SVGAGI. In nucleotides, the CDR3 is TGTGCCAGCAGTCCTCGGACAGGTGAAATCCCTGAAGCTTTCTTT. Encoded protein: CASSPRTGEIPEAFF.

The rearrangement uses TRBV7-3 and TRBJ2-7, with 11 bases that match TRBD1. The CDR3 loop spans 13 amino acids. Per the germline V gene, CDR1 is SGHTA and CDR2 is FQGTGA. Unmatched junction bases numbered 3, after V lost 5 bases and J lost 6 bases. The CDR3 is CASSQGQGGEQYF. The CDR3 DNA is TGTGCCAGCAGCCAGGGACAGGGGGGCGAGCAGTACTTC.

Judged by abundance, this clonotype is large. V and J are TRBV27 and TRBJ2-1, with 13 bases identical to TRBD2. The CDR3 runs to 17 residues. Germline lookup yields CDR1 MNHEY and CDR2 SMNVEV (reference sequence). Trimming took 5 bases from V and 0 from J; bases not matched to a gene: 4. In DNA, the CDR3 is TGTGCCAGCAGTGTGGGACTAGCGGGAAGCTCCTACAATGAGCAGTTCTTC. Translating gives CASSVGLAGSSYNEQFF.

In this sample, this clonotype turned up many times. The J gene is TRBJ2-1, the V gene TRBV29-1, with D possibly matching TRBD2 (6 bases). With 4 bases removed from V and 0 bases from J, the gap between germline ends came to 10 bases. The CDR3 extends over 14 amino acids. Per germline, CDR1 SQVTM and CDR2 ANQGSEA. The CDR3 loop reads CSVGRDFSYNEQFF. Written as DNA, the CDR3 is TGCAGCGTTGGAAGGGACTTCTCCTACAATGAGCAGTTCTTC.

In its sample, this clonotype ranks as medium-sized (0.01 to 0.1%). V is TRBV5-5 and J is TRBJ1-6, with D uncertain. Germline V gene lookup returns CDR1 SGHKS and CDR2 YYEKEE (reference sequence). The CDR3 runs 18 residues. Between the trimmed V and J ends, which lost 4 bases and 0 bases, there was a span of 17 bases. This CDR3 is CASSTDTLTSSYNSPLHF. The CDR3 nucleotides read TGTGCCAGCAGCACGGATACGTTGACGAGCTCCTATAATTCACCCCTCCACTTT.

In its sample, this clonotype was seen many times. The chain is built from TRBV10-3 and TRBJ2-1; TRBD1 agrees at 10 bases. This CDR3 region has 17 residues. The germline gives CDR1 ENHRY, CDR2 SYGVKD. CDR3 residues: CGTGGQGTQSSYNEQFF. CDR3 coding DNA: TGTGGCACGGGGGGACAGGGGACTCAGAGCTCCTACAATGAGCAGTTCTTC.

In its sample, this clonotype was seen many times. The rearrangement links TRBV7-2 to TRBJ1-1, with D unclear. In germline, CDR1 is SGHTA, CDR2 FQGNSA. There are 11 residues in the CDR3. Trimming cost V 1 base and J 11 bases, with 8 bases left between them. CDR3 sequence: CASSLGRNAFF. CDR3 in DNA: TGTGCCAGCAGCTTAGGCAGGAATGCTTTCTTT.